These T cell receptor beta chains were read from a single sample in a study of T cell responses to AZD1222 COVID-19 vaccine. Profiling relied on immunoSEQ multiplex PCR, and the TCRdb table lists in-frame clones only, not all of them. Of roughly 140,000 clones detected, about 90% appear once; the ten largest clones hold less than 9.5%. The sequencing used peripheral blood, collected 28 days after the second AZD1222 dose. The receptors stem from an adult who received the AZD1222 COVID-19 vaccine. The CDR3 runs from the conserved cysteine through the conserved F or W. A D gene is named only where the DNA matches it firmly. Rows may omit the clone size; those that give it use once, few, many or a size class.

V	size	D	J	DNA	CDR3
TRBV12-3/TRBV12-4	NA	NA	TRBJ2-1	TGTGCCAGCAGCTTAACAGTTAACAATGAGCAGTTCTTC	CASSLTVNNEQFF
TRBV12-3/TRBV12-4	NA	NA	TRBJ1-1	TGTGCCAGCAGTTTTAGGGGGAACACTGAAGCTTTCTTT	CASSFRGNTEAFF
TRBV29-1	NA	TRBD1	TRBJ1-1	TGCAGCGTTGTGACAGGGGCCCGGGACACTGAAGCTTTCTTT	CSVVTGARDTEAFF
TRBV18	NA	NA	TRBJ2-1	TGTGCCAGCTCACCCGACACTAATGAGCAGTTCTTC	CASSPDTNEQFF
TRBV30	NA	TRBD1	TRBJ1-2	TGTGCCTGGAGTAGGGACAGCAGCTATGGCTACACCTTC	CAWSRDSSYGYTF
TRBV11-2	NA	NA	TRBJ2-7	TGTGCCAGCAGCCCGACGGGGGGCGCCGAGCAGTACTTC	CASSPTGGAEQYF
TRBV19	NA	NA	TRBJ1-2	TGTGCCATAGGGCGAGGGACGGCTAGACATGGCTACACCTTC	CAIGRGTARHGYTF
TRBV2	NA	NA	TRBJ1-4	TGTGCCAGCAGTCAATTCCAGGGTTGGCAATCGGAAAAACTGTTTTTT	CASSQFQGWQSEKLFF
TRBV19	NA	NA	TRBJ1-2	TGTGCCAGTAGTTTTTCAGCCACTAACTATGGCTACACCTTC	CASSFSATNYGYTF
TRBV28	NA	NA	TRBJ2-1	TGTGCCAGCAGTTTATTCTCTGGGGAATTCCAGCCGTACAATGAGCAGTTCTTC	CASSLFSGEFQPYNEQFF
TRBV5-6	NA	TRBD2	TRBJ2-7	TGTGCCAGCAGCTCGGTAGCGGGTTATTCCTACGAGCAGTACTTC	CASSSVAGYSYEQYF
TRBV11-2	NA	NA	TRBJ1-4	TGTGCCAGCAGCTTACACCCCGGGGAGAACGCTGAAAAACTGTTTTTT	CASSLHPGENAEKLFF
TRBV5-8	once	NA	TRBJ1-1	TGTGCCAGCAGCTTGTGGGGCAGGGTGGCTGAAGCTTTCTTT	CASSLWGRVAEAFF
TRBV19	NA	NA	TRBJ1-5	TGTGCCAGTAGTAGGGCCAATAATCAGCCCCAGCATTTT	CASSRANNQPQHF
TRBV7-2	NA	NA	TRBJ1-2	TGTGCCAGCAGGCTGGGGGGCTACACCTTC	CASRLGGYTF
TRBV7-9	few	NA	TRBJ1-1	TGTGCCAGCAGCTTAGGCATGAACACTGAAGCTTTCTTT	CASSLGMNTEAFF
TRBV3-1/TRBV3-2	NA	NA	TRBJ1-2	TGTGCCAGCAGCCAAACCGGGGTAGGCGGCTACACCTTC	CASSQTGVGGYTF
TRBV7-7	NA	NA	TRBJ1-6	TGTGCTAGCAGCGCTGATGAGAATTCACCCCTCCACTTT	CASSADENSPLHF
TRBV9	NA	TRBD2	TRBJ2-2	TGTGCCAGCAGCGTAGGGGTTAGCGGGGGGGCGACCGGGGAGCTGTTTTTT	CASSVGVSGGATGELFF
TRBV7-9	NA	NA	TRBJ1-2	TGTGCCAGCAGCCAAAGGGCGGAGGGCTACACCTTC	CASSQRAEGYTF
TRBV21-1	once	NA	TRBJ1-2	TGTGCCAGCAGAGATGGAAGTAGGGTCCATGGCTACACCTTC	CASRDGSRVHGYTF
TRBV4-3	NA	TRBD1	TRBJ1-4	TGCGCCAGCAGCCAAGTGGAGGGGGCCGGTGAAAAACTGTTTTTT	CASSQVEGAGEKLFF
TRBV5-4	NA	NA	TRBJ1-1	TGTGCCAGCAGCTTGGAGGGAGTAGACACTGAAGCTTTCTTT	CASSLEGVDTEAFF
TRBV4-3	NA	NA	TRBJ2-6	TGCGCCAGCAGCCAGGAGGGGGGCAGGCGCTCTGGGGCCAACGTCCTGACTTTC	CASSQEGGRRSGANVLTF
TRBV18	NA	NA	TRBJ2-5	TGTGCCAGCTCAACCTACCAAGAGACCCAGTACTTC	CASSTYQETQYF
TRBV18	once	TRBD1	TRBJ1-5	TGTGCCAGCTCACCCGGGACAGGTAGCAATCAGCCCCAGCATTTT	CASSPGTGSNQPQHF
TRBV12-3/TRBV12-4	NA	NA	TRBJ2-7	TGTGCCAGCAGTTTAGCTCGGAGGGGCGAGCAGTACTTC	CASSLARRGEQYF
TRBV4-1	NA	NA	TRBJ1-1	TGCGCCAGCAGCCTTGACCCGCAGGTGAACACTGAAGCTTTCTTT	CASSLDPQVNTEAFF
TRBV4-2	NA	NA	TRBJ1-2	TGTGCCAGCAGCTCCTCCGCAGGGGACTATGGCTACACCTTC	CASSSSAGDYGYTF
TRBV9	few	NA	TRBJ1-1	TGTGCCAGCAGCATTCACAGGGTCGGTGACACTGAAGCTTTCTTT	CASSIHRVGDTEAFF
TRBV28	NA	NA	TRBJ1-5	TGTGCCAGCAGCCGAGGGGTCGTCTTTGGTCAGCCCCAGCATTTT	CASSRGVVFGQPQHF
TRBV2	NA	TRBD2	TRBJ2-1	TGTGCCAGCAGTGTTGCGGGGGAACTCTACAATGAGCAGTTCTTC	CASSVAGELYNEQFF
TRBV7-9	once	TRBD1	TRBJ1-3	TGTGCCGGCAGGGGGAAGGAGGGAAACACCATATATTTT	CAGRGKEGNTIYF
TRBV19	NA	TRBD1	TRBJ1-5	TGTGCCAGTAGTATTAGGCAGGGGGCCATTCAGCCCCAGCATTTT	CASSIRQGAIQPQHF
TRBV9	NA	NA	TRBJ1-3	TGTGCCAGCACCCGGGGAAACTCTGGAAACACCATATATTTT	CASTRGNSGNTIYF